The 12 T cell receptor beta chains in this list originate from one sample, sequenced in a study of blood T cell repertoires in COVID-19. Assay used: immunoSEQ multiplex PCR; TCRdb lists only in-frame clones, some missing. The sample lists under 200,000 clones; around 78% were seen once. What was sequenced was PBMCs or T cells enriched from blood (not recorded which). The receptor source for this set is a woman between 45 and 65 years old who had recovered from COVID-19.

This clone was recorded only once. The chain is built from TRBV3-1 (or the pseudogene TRBV3-2) and TRBJ1-6; a possible D gene is TRBD1 (5 bases). Looked up from germline, CDR1 is LGHDT and CDR2 is YNNKEL (reference sequence). CDR3 length: 14 residues. The germline V and J ends were trimmed by 4 bases and 7 bases, with 11 bases remaining between them. CDR3 sequence reads: CASSLAGGNSPLHF. CDR3 sequence (DNA): TGTGCCAGCAGCCTCGCCGGGGGGAATTCACCCCTCCACTTT.

This rearrangement joins TRBV28 to TRBJ1-4, with a tentative D call TRBD1 (6 bases). V shed 6 bases and J shed 0 bases, with 11 bases lying between them. The CDR3 consists of 15 residues. CDR1 is MDHEN, CDR2 SYDVKM, per germline. The CDR3 bases are TGTGCCAGCAGCCGCTGGACAGCAACTAATGAAAAACTGTTTTTT. Translated: CASSRWTATNEKLFF.

This clone was counted once. The chain employs TRBV6-2 or TRBV6-3 and TRBJ1-1; possible D gene TRBD1, 5 bases. Trimming removed 6 bases from V and 3 bases from J, with 20 bases in between. Germline CDR1 reads MNHEY; CDR2 reads SVGEGT. The CDR3 covers 16 residues. The CDR3 nucleotides read TGTGCCAGCAGCCTCGGAATTGGGAAGGGGTACACTGAAGCTTTCTTT. Its translation: CASSLGIGKGYTEAFF.

The chain joins TRBV24-1 to TRBJ1-4, with 7 bases aligning to TRBD1. CDR1 is KGHDR, CDR2 SFDVKD, per germline. This CDR3 is built from 13 residues. With V trimmed by 6 bases and J by 7 bases, 4 bases remained unmatched. The DNA for the CDR3 is TGTGCCACCAGTCTGGCAGGGGGTGAAAAACTGTTTTTT. It translates to CATSLAGGEKLFF.

The chain couples TRBV5-1 to TRBJ2-1, with unresolved D. V shed 0 bases and J shed 5 bases, with 15 bases lying between them. CDR1 and CDR2 from the germline V gene are SGHRS and YFSETQ. The CDR3 loop spans 16 amino acids. The CDR3 loop reads CASSLGSRSLNNEQFF. The CDR3 region has the DNA TGCGCCAGCAGCTTGGGGTCTCGATCACTAAACAATGAGCAGTTCTTC.

The chain has TRBV7-2 and TRBJ2-3, with 8 bases identical to TRBD2. This CDR3 region has 16 residues. The V and J ends lost 4 bases and 1 base, in that order; junction bases with no gene match: 7. Germline V gene lookup returns CDR1 SGHTA and CDR2 FQGNSA. CDR3 nucleotide sequence: TGTGCCAGCAGCTCTCTAGCGGGCCCTGGCACAGATACGCAGTATTTT. Protein sequence: CASSSLAGPGTDTQYF.

The CDR3 DNA reads TGTGCCAGCAGCTTTGGGCAAGGGAGGCCCCAGCATTTT. Protein product: CASSFGQGRPQHF. J is TRBJ1-5 and V is TRBV11-2; D is ambiguous. This CDR3 spans 13 amino acids. Germline V lookup: CDR1 SGHAT, CDR2 FQNNGV. Trimming shortened V by 3 bases and J by 9 bases, and 12 bases separated the two germline ends. The whole variable domain, filled in from reference TRBV11-2 and TRBJ1-5, reads EAGVAQSPRYKIIEKRQSVAFWCNPISGHATLYWYQQILGQGPKLLIQFQNNGVVDDSQLPKDRFSAERLKGVDSTLKIQPAKLEDSAVYLCASSFGQGRPQHFGDGTRLSIL.

Turning to this clone: One junction end disagrees with the germline gene, perhaps due to a read error. The chain couples TRBV7-9 to TRBJ1-3; a weak D match, TRBD1 (6 bases). The CDR3 is 12 amino acids. Germline values: CDR1 SEHNR, CDR2 FQNEAQ (reference sequence). The CDR3, as DNA: TGTGCCAGCAGCGCGCACAGGGATCAAGAGGGCTTT. This sequence encodes CASSAHRDQEGF.

This clone was found a few times. V and J are TRBV28 and TRBJ1-5, with TRBD1 as a possible D gene (6 bases). CDR1 and CDR2 (germline): MDHEN, SYDVKM. The CDR3 is 15 amino acids. Trimming removed 6 bases from V and 1 base from J, with 13 bases in between. The CDR3 is CASRRPGGSNQPQHF. The CDR3 nucleotides are TGTGCCAGCAGGCGCCCGGGGGGCAGCAATCAGCCCCAGCATTTT.

V gene TRBV4-1 combines with J gene TRBJ2-5; 8 bases map to TRBD1. Germline CDR1 MGHRA, CDR2 YSYEKL. The CDR3 sequence is 14 residues long. With V trimmed by 2 bases and J by 6 bases, 5 bases remained unmatched. This CDR3 is CASSQPTGGKTQYF. The CDR3 DNA reads as TGCGCCAGCAGCCAACCTACAGGGGGGAAGACCCAGTACTTC.

This clone was detected only once. The rearrangement links TRBV5-1 to TRBJ1-3; TRBD1 agrees at 7 bases. With 4 bases clipped from V and 10 bases from J, the junction kept 17 bases outside the gene matches. The germline gives CDR1 SGHRS, CDR2 YFSETQ. This CDR3 comprises 16 residues. The CDR3, as DNA: TGCGCCAGCAGCCAAACGGGACAGCCGCCGTGGAGGACCATATATTTT. Its translation: CASSQTGQPPWRTIYF.

In its sample, this clone was seen once. This chain connects TRBV4-3 to TRBJ2-3; D unresolved. The CDR3 consists of 14 residues. The V end lost 0 bases, the J end lost 9 bases, and 13 bases lay between the germline ends. Germline V gives CDR1 LGHNA, CDR2 YSLEER. This CDR3 is CASSQDGTQRTQYF. The CDR3 region has the DNA TGCGCCAGCAGCCAAGACGGAACCCAGCGCACGCAGTATTTT.